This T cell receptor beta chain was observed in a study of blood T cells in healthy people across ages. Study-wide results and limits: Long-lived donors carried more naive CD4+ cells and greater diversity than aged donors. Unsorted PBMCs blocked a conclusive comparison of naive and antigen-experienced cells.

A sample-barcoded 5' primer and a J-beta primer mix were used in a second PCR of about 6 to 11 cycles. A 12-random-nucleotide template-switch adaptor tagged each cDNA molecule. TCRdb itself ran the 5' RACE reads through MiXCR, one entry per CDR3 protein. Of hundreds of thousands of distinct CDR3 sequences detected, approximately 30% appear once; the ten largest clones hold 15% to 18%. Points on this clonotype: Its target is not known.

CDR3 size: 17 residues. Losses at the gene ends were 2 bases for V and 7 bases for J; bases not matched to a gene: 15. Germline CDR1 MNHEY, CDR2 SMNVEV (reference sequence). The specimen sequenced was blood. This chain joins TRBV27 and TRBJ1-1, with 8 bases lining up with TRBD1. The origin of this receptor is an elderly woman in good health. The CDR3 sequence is CASSLKGQAASNSEAFF. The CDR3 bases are TGTGCCAGCAGTTTAAAGGGACAGGCCGCTTCCAATAGTGAAGCTTTCTTT.